A single sample gave rise to the 14 T cell receptor beta chains below, sequenced in a study of blood T cells in healthy people across ages. Through a sample-barcoded 5' primer and a J-beta primer mix, a second PCR was run for roughly 6 to 12 cycles. MiXCR, run by TCRdb on the 5' RACE reads, gives a single entry per CDR3 protein. The sample records 1.6 million or so distinct CDR3 sequences, roughly 32% being singletons. The sample was blood. The receptors originated from a woman aged 25 to 39 in good health.

In its sample, this clonotype was seen a few times. The chain recombines TRBV5-5 with TRBJ1-2, with 7 bases lining up with TRBD1. Germline values: CDR1 SGHKS, CDR2 YYEKEE (reference sequence). This CDR3 spans 16 amino acids. Unmatched junction bases numbered 13, after V lost 4 bases and J lost 4 bases. This CDR3 reads CASSKSLDRTFYGYTF. The CDR3 region has the DNA TGTGCCAGCAGCAAATCACTGGACAGGACCTTCTATGGCTACACCTTC.

This clonotype was recorded a few times. V usage is TRBV7-6 and J usage is TRBJ1-2; no reliable D call. CDR3 length: 14 residues. The germline V gene encodes CDR1 SGHVS and CDR2 FNYEAQ. V gave up 2 bases and J gave up 9 bases, with 16 bases separating them. CDR3 nucleotides: TGTGCCAGCAGCTTAAGACCTGGAGATGGGAGCTACACCTTC. As protein: CASSLRPGDGSYTF.

This clonotype was observed many times. The chain combines TRBV20-1 with TRBJ2-7; D remains unclear. Trimming stripped 5 bases from V and 2 bases from J, with 10 bases between. Germline-derived CDR1 and CDR2 are DFQATT and SNEGSKA (reference sequence). The CDR3 is 12 residues long. CDR3 amino acids: CSAPTNTYEQYF. For the CDR3, the DNA is TGCAGTGCTCCGACAAACACCTACGAGCAGTACTTC.

This clonotype was counted between two and nine times. The chain employs TRBV20-1 and TRBJ2-5, with 15 positions matching TRBD2. The CDR3 spans 20 residues. In germline, CDR1 is DFQATT, CDR2 SNEGSKA (reference sequence). J lost 3 bases, V lost 0 bases, and 14 bases had no gene match. In DNA, the CDR3 is TGCAGTGCTAGAGACCGGACTAGCGGGAGGGGAGGCGGCCGGAAAGAGACCCAGTACTTC. It encodes CSARDRTSGRGGGRKETQYF.

This clonotype has more than one count but fewer than ten. The J gene is TRBJ2-5, the V gene TRBV9, with 11 bases identical to TRBD2. The CDR3 spans 16 residues. The junction had 5 bases not matched to a gene; V was cut back by 4 bases and J by 0 bases. Per germline, CDR1 SGDLS and CDR2 YYNGEE. In DNA form, the CDR3 reads TGTGCCAGCAGCCTCGGGACTAGCGGCGACCAAGAGACCCAGTACTTC. This gives the protein CASSLGTSGDQETQYF.

The J gene is TRBJ2-3, the V gene TRBV30, with 9 bases identical to TRBD2. CDR3 length: 17 residues. CDR1 GTSNPN and CDR2 SVGIG come from the germline V gene (reference sequence). V was clipped by 4 bases and J by 0 bases; unmatched bases: 11. The chain's CDR3 is CAWTSGTPILSTDTQYF. In nucleotides, the CDR3 is TGTGCCTGGACTAGCGGGACACCTATCCTTAGCACAGATACGCAGTATTTT.

The chain combines TRBV4-1 with TRBJ1-2; D gene ambiguous. The V gene lost 6 bases and the J gene lost 8 bases, with 25 bases spanning the gap. Germline V gene data show CDR1 as MGHRA and CDR2 as YSYEKL. This CDR3 spans 16 amino acids. The CDR3 DNA reads TGCGCCAGCAGTCACCTGGGAACGTCGAAGATCCAAGGCTACACCTTC. Translated, it gives CASSHLGTSKIQGYTF.

This clonotype was detected only a few times. The genes are TRBV29-1 and TRBJ2-5, with D possibly matching TRBD1 (6 bases). Trimming removed 8 bases at V and 4 bases at J, with 20 bases between. This CDR3 region has 14 residues. Germline loops: CDR1 SQVTM, CDR2 ANQGSEA. The CDR3 loop reads CSLTVPGVPETQYF. The CDR3 DNA reads TGCAGCCTCACAGTTCCAGGGGTCCCAGAGACCCAGTACTTC.

V is TRBV30 and J is TRBJ2-3; 8 bases line up with TRBD2. The CDR3 loop spans 14 amino acids. After removal of 0 bases from V and 6 bases from J, the junction contained 5 bases not matched to a gene. CDR1 and CDR2 from the germline V gene are GTSNPN and SVGIG (reference sequence). CDR3 nucleotide sequence: TGTGCCTGGAGTGTTAGCGGGGAGGGGGATACGCAGTATTTT. This encodes CAWSVSGEGDTQYF.

This clonotype was picked up a small number of times. The chain uses TRBV6-1 and TRBJ2-7, with D possibly TRBD2 on 6 matching bases. The CDR3 has 15 residues. CDR1 MNHNS and CDR2 SASEGT come from the germline V gene. The V and J ends lost 3 bases and 5 bases respectively, with 17 bases between them. Here the CDR3 reads CASSDYGGVRNEQYF. The CDR3 DNA follows: TGTGCCAGCAGTGATTACGGGGGAGTCCGAAACGAGCAGTACTTC.

The V and J genes are TRBV7-9 and TRBJ1-6, with unresolved D. CDR1 and CDR2 from the germline V gene are SEHNR and FQNEAQ (reference sequence). Trimming left V 1 base short and J 0 bases short, with 4 bases between. This CDR3 is built from 15 residues. The CDR3 DNA reads TGTGCCAGCAGCTTAGGGGTCTCCTATAATTCACCCCTCCACTTT. It yields the protein CASSLGVSYNSPLHF.

This clonotype was observed a handful of times. This rearrangement joins TRBV10-3 to TRBJ2-5; 9 nucleotides align to TRBD2. Germline CDR1 ENHRY, CDR2 SYGVKD. The CDR3 covers 15 residues. With V trimmed by 3 bases and J by 5 bases, 7 bases remained unmatched. As DNA, the CDR3 is TGTGCCATCAGTGATGCGGGAGGGCCGCGGGAGACCCAGTACTTC. Protein product: CAISDAGGPRETQYF.

CDR3 protein: CASIKQVTGELFF. CDR3 DNA: TGCGCCAGCATTAAACAGGTTACCGGGGAGCTGTTTTTT. V is TRBV10-1 and J is TRBJ2-2, with a tentative D call TRBD1 (5 bases). Deletions cut 7 bases from V and 5 bases from J, with 11 bases between. CDR3 length equals 13 residues. Germline CDR1 is WNHNN and CDR2 is SYGVQD (reference sequence).

This clonotype was counted ten times or more. The V gene is TRBV20-1, the J gene TRBJ2-7; 10 nucleotides agree with TRBD1. With 6 bases clipped from V and 4 bases from J, the junction kept 3 bases outside the gene matches. The CDR3 length is 12 residues. Looked up from germline, CDR1 is DFQATT and CDR2 is SNEGSKA (reference sequence). In nucleotides, the CDR3 is TGCAGTGCACCGGGACAGGGGTACGAGCAGTACTTC. It yields the protein CSAPGQGYEQYF.